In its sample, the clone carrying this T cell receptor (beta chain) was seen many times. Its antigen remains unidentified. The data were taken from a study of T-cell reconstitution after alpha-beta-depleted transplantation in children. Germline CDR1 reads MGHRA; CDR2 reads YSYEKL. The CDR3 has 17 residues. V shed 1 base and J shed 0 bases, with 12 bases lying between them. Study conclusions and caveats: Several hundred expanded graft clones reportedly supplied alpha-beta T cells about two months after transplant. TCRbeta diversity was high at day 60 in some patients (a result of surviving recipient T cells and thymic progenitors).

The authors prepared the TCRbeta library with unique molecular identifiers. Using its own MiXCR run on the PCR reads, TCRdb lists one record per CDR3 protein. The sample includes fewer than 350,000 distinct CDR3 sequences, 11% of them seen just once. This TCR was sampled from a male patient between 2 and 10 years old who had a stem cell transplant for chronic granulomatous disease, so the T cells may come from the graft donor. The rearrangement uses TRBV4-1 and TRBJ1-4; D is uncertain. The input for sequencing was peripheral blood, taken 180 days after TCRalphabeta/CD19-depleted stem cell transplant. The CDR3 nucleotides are TGCGCCAGCAGCCAAGGGTTCTTGGTAGCAACTAATGAAAAACTGTTTTTT. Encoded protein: CASSQGFLVATNEKLFF.